This paragraph reports one T cell receptor beta chain. Its specificity is not known. The treatment denotes: about 20 received Ad26.COV2.S at low or high dose, single or two shots; about 5 received placebo; per-sample allocation not given. After the first vaccine or placebo injection, samples were drawn on day 63. This sample was included in a study of Ad26.COV2.S vaccination and SARS-CoV-2 variants. Study background: Once or twice, 56 days apart, Ad26.COV2.S was delivered intramuscularly. Findings and caveats of the study: Post-vaccination breadth of spike-specific CD8+ and CD4+ T cell responses was reportedly substantial. Among vaccine recipients, spike-specific TCR breadth exceeded that of placebo recipients.

After removal of 6 bases from V and 1 base from J, the junction contained 9 bases not matched to a gene. The CDR3 extends over 15 amino acids. CDR1 is SQVTM, CDR2 ANQGSEA, per germline. Assay used: immunoSEQ multiplex PCR; TCRdb lists only in-frame clones, some missing. The repertoire holds 300,000 to 350,000 clones, with approximately 86% as singletons. The source was peripheral blood, collected in a trial of Ad26.COV2.S vaccine versus placebo. This rearrangement joins TRBV29-1 to TRBJ2-1; TRBD1 agrees at 7 bases. The clonotype comes from a person between 18 and 65 years old who received the Ad26.COV2.S COVID-19 vaccine or a placebo. The chain's CDR3 is CSVDKQGLSYNEQFF. The CDR3 region has the DNA TGCAGCGTGGACAAACAGGGGTTGTCCTACAATGAGCAGTTCTTC.